This T cell receptor (beta chain) was sequenced in a study of ipilimumab plus nivolumab after autologous stem cell transplantation. Across the study: Typical patient got roughly 5 ipilimumab doses and roughly 8 nivolumab doses (median).

As regards this clone: Its antigen is still unknown.

Checkpoint therapy with ipilimumab 1 mg/kg began 14 to 28 days after transplant. Profiling relied on immunoSEQ multiplex PCR, and the TCRdb table lists in-frame clones only, not all of them. The sample comprises 77,000 or so clones, 83% of which are singletons, and less than 2.5% rests with the top ten. Study results and limitations: Per the authors, repertoire, Treg and microbiota data justify further study.

The CDR3 spans 14 residues. Germline trimming cut 5 bases from V and 11 bases from J; bases unmatched to any gene: 11. CDR1 and CDR2 (germline): MRHNA, SNTAGT. The sample in question was PBMCs, obtained in a trial of ipilimumab plus nivolumab as post-transplant consolidation. This TCR came from a male donor with diffuse large B-cell lymphoma. The chain employs TRBV6-4 and TRBJ1-1, with 10 bases fitting TRBD1. The chain's CDR3 is CASSPGQGSQGAFF. CDR3 nucleotide sequence: TGTGCCAGCAGTCCGGGACAGGGGTCGCAAGGGGCTTTCTTT.